Listed below are T cell receptor beta chains from one sample, sequenced in a study of T cell repertoires in cytomegalovirus infection. These receptors' antigens are unknown. Each CDR3 protein is one row after TCRdb ran MiXCR on the reads. The sample lists around 360,000 distinct CDR3 sequences; roughly 36% were seen once. The material sequenced was cultured PBMCs, taken from culture after CMV antigen stimulation. The receptors come from a human donor in good health (CMV status not recorded). Some clones in this sample may be carry-over from other donors' samples. Each CDR3 is given with its conserved first and last residue. A D gene is named only where the DNA matches it firmly. Not all rows give a size; the values are once, few, many and, for expanded clones, a class.

clone size,V gene,J gene,D gene,CDR3 protein,CDR3 DNA
few,TRBV15,TRBJ2-1,TRBD2,CATSRGLAGGLRSYNEQFF,TGTGCCACCAGCAGAGGACTAGCGGGAGGGCTCCGCTCCTACAATGAGCAGTTCTTC
NA,TRBV2,TRBJ2-2,NA,CASSEGPGELFF,TGTGCCAGCAGTGAAGGACCCGGGGAGCTGTTTTTT
few,TRBV7-8,TRBJ2-7,NA,CASSLRQPSARAYEQYF,TGTGCCAGCAGCTTACGTCAGCCTTCAGCTAGAGCCTACGAGCAGTACTTC
NA,TRBV2,TRBJ2-3,NA,CASSEARGPGTDTQYF,TGTGCCAGCAGTGAAGCGCGCGGGCCAGGCACAGATACGCAGTATTTT
few,TRBV7-9,TRBJ1-2,TRBD1,CASGTGEGYTF,TGTGCCAGCGGGACAGGGGAGGGCTACACCTTC
NA,TRBV7-2,TRBJ2-3,TRBD2,CASSWGGGRSTDTQYF,TGTGCCAGCAGCTGGGGGGGGGGACGGAGCACAGATACGCAGTATTTT
NA,TRBV4-2,TRBJ1-2,TRBD1,CASSQGETGDNYGYTF,TGTGCCAGCAGCCAAGGAGAAACAGGGGATAACTATGGCTACACCTTC
few,TRBV7-2,TRBJ1-1,NA,CASSMGTLGDTEAFF,TGTGCCAGCAGCATGGGGACCCTGGGCGACACTGAAGCTTTCTTT
NA,TRBV4-2,TRBJ1-1,NA,CASSHGRGLTQDTEAFF,TGTGCCAGCAGCCATGGGCGAGGTCTGACACAGGACACTGAAGCTTTCTTT
NA,TRBV7-4,TRBJ2-2,TRBD1,CASSLLGQGDTGELFF,TGTGCCAGCAGCCTACTCGGACAGGGTGACACCGGGGAGCTGTTTTTT
NA,TRBV12-3/TRBV12-4,TRBJ1-2,NA,CASRPRGSGYTF,TGTGCCAGCAGACCCAGGGGCAGCGGCTACACCTTC
NA,TRBV5-4,TRBJ2-7,TRBD1,CASSRRDRGTYEQYF,TGTGCCAGTAGTCGAAGGGACAGGGGTACCTACGAGCAGTACTTC
NA,TRBV11-2,TRBJ2-7,NA,CASRPRTSYEQYF,TGTGCCAGCAGGCCCAGGACTTCCTACGAGCAGTACTTC
few,TRBV6-4,TRBJ2-1,NA,CASSDRDNNEQFF,TGTGCCAGCAGTGACCGGGACAACAATGAGCAGTTCTTC
many,TRBV12-3/TRBV12-4,TRBJ2-1,TRBD2,CASSSAGRAGGNNEQFF,TGTGCCAGCAGTTCGGCGGGGAGGGCGGGAGGGAACAATGAGCAGTTCTTC
NA,TRBV6-2/TRBV6-3,TRBJ2-1,TRBD2,CASSYSGLARNEQFF,TGTGCCAGCAGTTATTCGGGACTAGCTCGGAATGAGCAGTTCTTC
few,TRBV5-6,TRBJ2-1,NA,CASSFYYSYNEQFF,TGTGCCAGCAGCTTTTATTACTCCTACAATGAGCAGTTCTTC
few,TRBV7-3,TRBJ2-1,TRBD1,CASSSITGGGSEQFF,TGTGCCAGCAGCTCAATAACAGGGGGCGGGAGTGAGCAGTTCTTC
NA,TRBV19,TRBJ2-3,NA,CASKRASYGRDTQYF,TGTGCCAGTAAACGGGCCTCCTACGGGAGAGATACGCAGTATTTT
few,TRBV7-6,TRBJ1-5,NA,CASSPEQGMSQPQHF,TGTGCCAGCAGCCCCGAGCAGGGGATGTCTCAGCCCCAGCATTTT
NA,TRBV4-2,TRBJ2-7,NA,CASSPGEPNYEQYF,TGTGCCAGCAGCCCTGGAGAGCCGAACTACGAGCAGTACTTC
NA,TRBV7-9,TRBJ2-3,NA,CASSLGTELDTQYF,TGTGCCAGCAGCCTGGGGACTGAGTTAGATACGCAGTATTTT
NA,TRBV28,TRBJ2-7,NA,CASRGFLGGLSYEQYF,TGTGCCAGCAGGGGGTTTTTGGGGGGGCTTTCCTACGAGCAGTACTTC
NA,TRBV7-6,TRBJ1-5,NA,CASSWGADQPQHF,TGTGCCAGCAGCTGGGGTGCAGATCAGCCCCAGCATTTT
NA,TRBV7-7,TRBJ2-3,TRBD2,CASSPHTGGGTDTQYF,TGTGCCAGCAGCCCCCATACGGGGGGGGGCACAGATACGCAGTATTTT
NA,TRBV29-1,TRBJ1-1,NA,CSVEDRIEAGYAEAFF,TGCAGCGTTGAAGACAGGATAGAGGCGGGGTACGCTGAAGCTTTCTTT
NA,TRBV7-3,TRBJ2-1,NA,CASSTGQPGYNEQFF,TGTGCCAGCAGTACCGGACAACCGGGTTACAATGAGCAGTTCTTC
few,TRBV7-8,TRBJ2-1,NA,CASSLEGAVSPPSSREQFF,TGTGCCAGCAGCTTAGAGGGAGCAGTCTCCCCACCATCGTCTCGTGAGCAGTTCTTC
once,TRBV28,TRBJ1-1,NA,CASRRQVEAFF,TGTGCCAGCAGGAGACAGGTTGAAGCTTTCTTT
few,TRBV29-1,TRBJ1-1,NA,CSVEKGNTEAFF,TGCAGCGTTGAGAAGGGAAACACTGAAGCTTTCTTT
NA,TRBV4-1,TRBJ2-5,NA,CASSQDGLLIVQETQYF,TGCGCCAGCAGCCAAGATGGTTTACTTATAGTACAAGAGACCCAGTACTTC
NA,TRBV7-2,TRBJ2-5,TRBD1,CASSWTGPKETQYF,TGTGCCAGCAGCTGGACAGGACCTAAAGAGACCCAGTACTTC
NA,TRBV24-1,TRBJ2-1,NA,CATSDWTAGDEQFF,TGTGCCACCAGTGATTGGACAGCCGGCGATGAGCAGTTCTTC
many,TRBV7-8,TRBJ1-2,NA,CASSSSYRGSGGYTF,TGTGCCAGCAGCTCCAGCTATAGGGGTTCGGGAGGCTACACCTTC
NA,TRBV6-5,TRBJ2-1,NA,CASSYSIAGNEQFF,TGTGCCAGCAGTTACTCTATCGCGGGGAATGAGCAGTTCTTC
NA,TRBV19,TRBJ1-2,NA,CASSTNLATYGYTF,TGTGCCAGTAGTACTAACCTAGCGACTTATGGCTACACCTTC
NA,TRBV7-2,TRBJ2-7,NA,CASSRDTNYEQYF,TGTGCCAGCAGCCGGGACACTAACTACGAGCAGTACTTC
many,TRBV20-1,TRBJ1-1,TRBD1,CSAQGGMNTEAFF,TGCAGTGCTCAGGGGGGAATGAACACTGAAGCTTTCTTT